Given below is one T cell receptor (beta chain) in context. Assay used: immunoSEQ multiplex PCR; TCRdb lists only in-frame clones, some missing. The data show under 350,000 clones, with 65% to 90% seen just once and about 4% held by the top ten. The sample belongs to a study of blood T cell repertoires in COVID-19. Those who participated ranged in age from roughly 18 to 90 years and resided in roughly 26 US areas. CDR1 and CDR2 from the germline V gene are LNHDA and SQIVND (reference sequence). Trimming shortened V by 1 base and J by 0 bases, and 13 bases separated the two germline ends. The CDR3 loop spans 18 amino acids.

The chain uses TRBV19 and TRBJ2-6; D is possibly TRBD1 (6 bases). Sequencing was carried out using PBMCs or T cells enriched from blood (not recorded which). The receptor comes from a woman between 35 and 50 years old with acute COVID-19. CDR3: CASSIGTAFYSGANVLTF. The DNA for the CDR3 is TGTGCCAGTAGTATAGGGACAGCTTTCTACTCTGGGGCCAACGTCCTGACTTTC.